A selection of T cell receptor beta chains follows, all from one sample in a study of blood T cells in healthy people across ages. TCRdb itself ran the 5' RACE reads through MiXCR, one entry per CDR3 protein. The sample lists 1.8 million or so distinct CDR3 sequences, roughly two fifths occurring once. The sample consisted of blood. The receptors were gathered from a human donor in good health. CDR3s include the opening cysteine and the closing phenylalanine or tryptophan. The order of the fields is clone size, J gene, D gene, V gene, CDR3 protein, CDR3 DNA. A D gene is named only where the DNA matches it firmly. Size tells how often a clone was seen (once, few, many) or the class of an expanded clone, and some rows leave it out.

size: few; J: TRBJ1-1; D: -; V: TRBV5-1; CDR3: CASSPDRERVAFF; DNA: TGCGCCAGCAGCCCGGACCGCGAACGAGTAGCTTTCTTT
size: -; J: TRBJ2-7; D: -; V: TRBV24-1; CDR3: CATSDPTYYEQYF; DNA: TGTGCCACCAGTGACCCGACATACTACGAGCAGTACTTC
size: many; J: TRBJ2-6; D: -; V: TRBV6-5; CDR3: CASSYSRTPSGANVLTF; DNA: TGTGCCAGCAGTTACTCTAGGACACCCTCTGGGGCCAACGTCCTGACTTTC
size: few; J: TRBJ2-7; D: TRBD2; V: TRBV29-1; CDR3: CSVGVTSALYEQYF; DNA: TGCAGCGTTGGTGTCACTAGCGCACTCTACGAGCAGTACTTC
size: few; J: TRBJ2-1; D: -; V: TRBV28; CDR3: CASSRKQASDAGFF; DNA: TGTGCCAGCAGCCGAAAACAGGCCTCCGACGCAGGGTTCTTC
size: few; J: TRBJ2-1; D: TRBD2; V: TRBV29-1; CDR3: CSVLSGGPYNEQFF; DNA: TGCAGCGTTCTGTCGGGGGGGCCCTACAATGAGCAGTTCTTC
size: -; J: TRBJ2-6; D: -; V: TRBV10-3; CDR3: CAISESAGGANVLTF; DNA: TGTGCCATCAGTGAGTCGGCTGGTGGGGCCAACGTCCTGACTTTC
size: -; J: TRBJ2-5; D: TRBD2; V: TRBV28; CDR3: CASSSGTSGEYQETQYF; DNA: TGTGCCAGCAGCTCCGGGACTAGCGGGGAGTACCAAGAGACCCAGTACTTC
size: -; J: TRBJ2-1; D: TRBD2; V: TRBV12-3/TRBV12-4; CDR3: CASRTSSGGSYNEQFF; DNA: TGTGCCAGCAGGACCTCAAGCGGGGGGTCCTACAATGAGCAGTTCTTC
size: -; J: TRBJ2-3; D: TRBD1; V: TRBV28; CDR3: CASSSGQGLGTQYF; DNA: TGTGCCAGCAGTTCGGGACAGGGGTTGGGTACGCAGTATTTT
size: few; J: TRBJ1-1; D: -; V: TRBV12-3/TRBV12-4; CDR3: CASSFGKNTEAFF; DNA: TGTGCCAGCAGTTTTGGGAAGAACACTGAAGCTTTCTTT
size: -; J: TRBJ1-4; D: TRBD1; V: TRBV7-9; CDR3: CASSSQGGFEKLFF; DNA: TGTGCCAGCAGCTCCCAGGGGGGGTTTGAAAAACTGTTTTTT
size: -; J: TRBJ2-1; D: -; V: TRBV9; CDR3: CASSSAGGEQFF; DNA: TGTGCCAGCAGCTCCGCTGGTGGAGAGCAGTTCTTC
size: few; J: TRBJ2-3; D: -; V: TRBV7-2; CDR3: CASSATGTQYF; DNA: TGTGCCAGCAGCGCCACTGGTACGCAGTATTTT
size: -; J: TRBJ1-2; D: TRBD1; V: TRBV2; CDR3: CASSKEAGTGDGYTF; DNA: TGTGCCAGCAGCAAGGAGGCTGGGACAGGTGATGGCTACACCTTC
size: -; J: TRBJ1-1; D: -; V: TRBV20-1; CDR3: CSARDPREGGTEAFF; DNA: TGCAGTGCTAGAGACCCGAGGGAGGGAGGAACTGAAGCTTTCTTT
size: few; J: TRBJ2-3; D: TRBD2; V: TRBV28; CDR3: CASTLGLAGAPSTDTQYF; DNA: TGTGCCAGCACCCTAGGACTAGCGGGGGCTCCTAGCACAGATACGCAGTATTTT
size: few; J: TRBJ2-3; D: TRBD1; V: TRBV28; CDR3: CASRPTDRETTDTQYF; DNA: TGTGCCAGCAGACCTACAGACAGGGAAACCACAGATACGCAGTATTTT
size: -; J: TRBJ1-6; D: TRBD1; V: TRBV9; CDR3: CASSVEYRGNSPLHF; DNA: TGTGCCAGCAGCGTAGAGTACAGGGGAAATTCACCCCTCCACTTT
size: -; J: TRBJ1-6; D: -; V: TRBV4-2; CDR3: CASSQDLYDSPLHF; DNA: TGTGCCAGCAGCCAAGACCTTTACGATTCACCCCTCCACTTT
size: -; J: TRBJ2-7; D: -; V: TRBV20-1; CDR3: CSARPGQLVSYEQYF; DNA: TGCAGTGCTAGACCTGGACAGTTAGTCTCCTACGAGCAGTACTTC
size: -; J: TRBJ2-1; D: TRBD2; V: TRBV9; CDR3: CASSDDRTSGAYNEQFF; DNA: TGTGCCAGCAGCGACGACAGGACTAGCGGGGCCTACAATGAGCAGTTCTTC
size: -; J: TRBJ1-2; D: -; V: TRBV29-1; CDR3: CSVEGSANYGYTF; DNA: TGCAGCGTTGAAGGCTCAGCTAACTATGGCTACACCTTC
size: few; J: TRBJ1-4; D: -; V: TRBV7-2; CDR3: CASSQGRGNEKLFF; DNA: TGTGCCAGCAGTCAAGGGAGGGGGAATGAAAAACTGTTTTTT
size: few; J: TRBJ2-5; D: -; V: TRBV4-3; CDR3: CASSQVPGTTQYF; DNA: TGCGCCAGCAGCCAAGTCCCAGGGACGACCCAGTACTTC
size: few; J: TRBJ2-7; D: -; V: TRBV20-1; CDR3: CSAREDLSYEQYF; DNA: TGCAGTGCTAGAGAGGACCTCTCCTACGAGCAGTACTTC
size: -; J: TRBJ1-2; D: -; V: TRBV6-1; CDR3: CASRIGEPYGYTF; DNA: TGTGCCAGCAGAATAGGGGAACCCTATGGCTACACCTTC
size: -; J: TRBJ2-4; D: -; V: TRBV3-1; CDR3: CASSQDPRGAQDYIQYF; DNA: TGTGCCAGCAGCCAAGACCCTCGGGGGGCCCAAGACTACATTCAGTACTTC
size: many; J: TRBJ2-7; D: TRBD2; V: TRBV11-2; CDR3: CASTLAGTYEQYF; DNA: TGTGCCAGCACCCTAGCGGGCACATACGAGCAGTACTTC
size: -; J: TRBJ1-5; D: -; V: TRBV6-5; CDR3: CASSNRRFQPQHF; DNA: TGTGCCAGCAGTAACCGAAGGTTCCAGCCCCAGCATTTT
size: few; J: TRBJ2-1; D: -; V: TRBV29-1; CDR3: CSVEALGGRNEQFF; DNA: TGCAGCGTTGAGGCCCTGGGGGGGCGCAATGAGCAGTTCTTC
size: once; J: TRBJ1-2; D: TRBD1; V: TRBV10-3; CDR3: CAFSVDREGSGYTF; DNA: TGTGCCTTCAGTGTTGACAGGGAAGGTTCTGGCTACACCTTC
size: -; J: TRBJ1-1; D: -; V: TRBV10-3; CDR3: CAISARRTMNTEAFF; DNA: TGTGCCATCAGTGCGCGGCGGACCATGAACACTGAAGCTTTCTTT
size: -; J: TRBJ2-5; D: -; V: TRBV9; CDR3: CASSVGGHPYQETQYF; DNA: TGTGCCAGCAGCGTAGGCGGGCACCCCTACCAAGAGACCCAGTACTTC
size: -; J: TRBJ2-3; D: -; V: TRBV7-2; CDR3: CASRTMGKQYF; DNA: TGTGCCAGCAGGACTATGGGGAAGCAGTATTTT
size: -; J: TRBJ2-1; D: TRBD2; V: TRBV20-1; CDR3: CSARDPGTSGGNEQFF; DNA: TGCAGTGCTAGAGACCCTGGGACTAGCGGGGGGAATGAGCAGTTCTTC
size: -; J: TRBJ1-2; D: -; V: TRBV5-1; CDR3: CASSLVNGEGGDGYTF; DNA: TGCGCCAGCAGCTTGGTCAATGGGGAGGGAGGTGATGGCTACACCTTC
size: -; J: TRBJ2-7; D: -; V: TRBV20-1; CDR3: CSARSRAVQSYEQYF; DNA: TGCAGTGCTAGGTCGCGAGCGGTACAGTCCTACGAGCAGTACTTC
size: -; J: TRBJ2-3; D: -; V: TRBV29-1; CDR3: CSGGARTDTQYF; DNA: TGCAGCGGTGGAGCCCGCACAGATACGCAGTATTTT
size: few; J: TRBJ2-3; D: -; V: TRBV4-3; CDR3: CASSQERTRVGADTQYF; DNA: TGCGCCAGCAGCCAAGAAAGGACCCGGGTCGGTGCAGATACGCAGTATTTT
size: -; J: TRBJ1-1; D: -; V: TRBV11-2; CDR3: CASSLFTGPGFEAFF; DNA: TGTGCCAGCAGCTTATTTACAGGGCCCGGCTTTGAAGCTTTCTTT
size: -; J: TRBJ1-1; D: -; V: TRBV12-3/TRBV12-4; CDR3: CASSPLPSDTEAFF; DNA: TGTGCCAGCAGCCCCCTCCCCTCGGACACTGAAGCTTTCTTT